This TCR beta chain was identified in a study of regulatory T cells in long-lasting Graves disease listed by TCRdb under 2021. Some background on the complete study: Antithyroid drugs had been taken for less than 3 months by newly diagnosed Graves' disease patients. Patients with persistent Graves' disease were compared with patients with newly diagnosed Graves' disease using TCR sequencing and RNA sequencing of peripheral blood. The study took place in China and was registered as a clinical trial. A total of some 35 samples underwent TCR sequencing: roughly 13 from persistent and approximately 20 from newly diagnosed Graves' disease patients. Study-wide findings and limitations: Persistent disease showed preferential use of TRBV28, TRBJ1-2 and TRBJ2-5, whereas newly diagnosed disease favored TRBV20-1 and TRBJ2-1. Patients with persistent disease shared more public clonotypes (around 2,500) than newly diagnosed patients did (more than 900). The small sample size was acknowledged by the authors as a limitation that may reduce accuracy. Sequencing and analysis were restricted to the TCR beta chain. Peripheral blood alone was examined, since thyroid tissue, which constituted the primary lesion, could not be accessed. Compared with newly diagnosed patients, persistent Graves' disease patients had lower TCR Shannon entropy and fewer highly expanded clones, which suggests clonal expansion.

There are 13 amino acids in the CDR3, from cysteine to phenylalanine inclusive. Only CDR3 DNA remains: 39 bases, in frame from the first base. CDR1 and CDR2, per the germline V gene (reference sequence), are GTSNPN and SVGIG. Trimming takes 6 bases off V and 1 base off J; junction bases not matched to a gene: 5. Library generation was performed with multiplex PCR. TCRdb names Illumina HiSeq 4000 as the instrument used. iRepertoire HTBI primers and Arm-PCR amplification of CDR3 regions were used to construct TCR beta libraries. Before sequencing, the PCR products underwent gel purification. The authors' pipeline ran thus. Gene usage analysis of CDR3 amino acid clonotypes used the roughly 60 TRBV and more than 13 TRBJ segments found across samples. Filtered high-quality paired reads were merged into contigs using COPE and FqMerger. Contigs were aligned with BLAST to IMGT TRBV, TRBD and TRBJ reference genes, and CDR3 was defined per IMGT. Any clonotype with a frequency above 0.1% was counted as a highly expanded clone. Shannon entropy served as the measure of repertoire diversity, while the Gini coefficient captured V-J evenness. Clonotypes shared by more than one individual were considered public. TCRdb applied fastp at Q25 and MiXCR to the public reads, then kept only in-frame beta chains. Each CDR3 protein gets just one entry, which takes the most common genes and DNA from the rows behind it. The V and J calls here are based on TCRdb, not the publication. The sample data list some 200,000 distinct CDR3 sequences, and roughly 19% of these were observed just once. The top ten hold 12% of the sample.

The meaning of the sample's time point label: newly diagnosed GD, antithyroid drugs for less than 3 months. For both TCR sequencing and RNA sequencing, RNA was extracted from PBMCs using TRIzol. The diagnosis of Graves' disease was made according to American Thyroid Association guidelines. Patients were recruited from an endocrinology department in Xi'an, China. From each patient, 7.5 to 9.5 milliliters of peripheral blood was collected into an EDTA anticoagulant tube. Ficoll Paque Plus density gradient separation was used to isolate PBMCs, and no additional T cell sorting was done. An Agilent 2100 Bioanalyzer and agarose gel were used to check RNA quality, and a NanoDrop 2000 was used to measure RNA concentration. This clonotype was recorded many times. The antigen it recognizes is unknown. Base qualities were left out, and no much larger clone turns up one base away. These data were also reused for a study on T cells in Graves' hyperthyroidism and ophthalmopathy. In that second paper, the authors write: Stable Graves' hyperthyroidism was defined as the absence of progression to ophthalmopathy over 18 months of follow-up. Hyperthyroidism patients were newly diagnosed, had a disease duration of under 2 months, and were aged 18 to 65 years. Exclusion was applied to patients with uncontrolled infections, other autoimmune diseases, pregnancy or lactation. Clinical symptoms, serum thyroxine and TRAb, thyroid ultrasound, and orbital computed tomography formed the basis for the diagnoses. A first-round RT-PCR of the TCR CDR3 used the HTBI primer set with the Qiagen OneStep RT-PCR kit. Most expanded thyroid clonotypes (frequency above 0.001) were also detected in blood, a finding suggesting that blood repertoires may reflect thyroid immune responses. In cross-validation, a model built on a 13 V-J signature told ophthalmopathy apart from stable hyperthyroidism with 85% to 90% sensitivity and about 81% specificity, and in testing the same model reached 80%/75%. During validation, the model predicted progression to ophthalmopathy a median of around six months ahead of onset, with 60% to 71% sensitivity and roughly 75% specificity. TCR V-J signatures able to tell the groups apart were searched for in a discovery cohort of 90 to 100 patients, of whom 43 had Graves' ophthalmopathy and about 55 had stable Graves' hyperthyroidism. Prospective prediction of ophthalmopathy was tested in an independent validation cohort of approximately 18 hyperthyroidism patients and some 17 patients who later progressed to ophthalmopathy. The 95 to 100 discovery patients were randomly divided into training and test sets at a 7:3 ratio. The study also compared thyroid tissue and blood T-cell repertoires from roughly six Graves' hyperthyroidism patients. After sampling, hyperthyroidism patients received methimazole starting at 30 mg daily, and ophthalmopathy patients received high-dose intravenous methylprednisolone. A second multiplex PCR round built the libraries, followed by size selection and purification. Sequencing of the libraries was done on an Illumina HiSeq2000 using paired-end 100 bp reads. SOAPnuke was used to process the raw data, removing reads that contained adapters or uncalled bases, had a mean Phred below 15, or lacked an exact match to the constant primer or identifier. COPE v1.2.5 was used to merge high-quality paired reads, and clonotypes were defined as unique nucleotide sequences. MiTCR v1.1 was used to align the clonotypes against IMGT TRBV, TRBD and TRBJ reference segments. The analysis included only V-J combinations with a frequency above 0.0001, which together covered 99.2% of the repertoires. The TCS score was defined as F50 (clonal expansion) divided by E x V (chaos), with BLOSUM62-based TCRdist calculated between CDR3 peptides within each V-J. Welch's t-statistics and random forest reduced around 510 V-J features to about 13, which were used in a naive Bayes classifier (R e1071). No statistical method was used to fix the sample size in advance, and group allocation was not hidden from the investigators. TCR Vbeta CDR3 sequencing of 130 to 150 peripheral blood samples (over 40 ophthalmopathy, about 75 hyperthyroidism and roughly 17 progressor patients) is reported in the paper.

The origin of this receptor is a woman in her twenties or thirties with Graves disease. Donor details come from another sample of the same person, matched by shared clones. The chain is encoded by TRBV30 joined to TRBJ1-1, and TRBD1 matches 7 of the central bases. The sequencing here drew on peripheral blood mononuclear cells (PBMCs), taken at new diagnosis, from a patient treated with antithyroid drugs. The CDR3: CACRQGSNTEAFF. The DNA sequence is TGTGCCTGCCGACAGGGCTCGAACACTGAAGCTTTCTTT.